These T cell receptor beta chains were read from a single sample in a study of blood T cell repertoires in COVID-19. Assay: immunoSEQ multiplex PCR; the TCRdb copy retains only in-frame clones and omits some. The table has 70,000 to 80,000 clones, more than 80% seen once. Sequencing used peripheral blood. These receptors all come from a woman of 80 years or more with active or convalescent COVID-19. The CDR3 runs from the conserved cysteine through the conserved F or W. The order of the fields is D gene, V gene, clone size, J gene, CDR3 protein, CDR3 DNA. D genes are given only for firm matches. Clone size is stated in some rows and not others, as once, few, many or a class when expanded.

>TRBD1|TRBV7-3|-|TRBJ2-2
CASSLDRVTNTGELFF
TGTGCCAGCAGCTTGGACAGGGTAACGAACACCGGGGAGCTGTTTTTT
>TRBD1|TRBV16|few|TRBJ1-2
CASSLEQGARGYTF
TGTGCCAGCAGCCTGGAACAGGGGGCGCGGGGCTACACCTTC
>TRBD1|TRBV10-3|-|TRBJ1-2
CAISEPLDRGYGYTF
TGTGCCATCAGTGAGCCGCTGGACAGGGGTTATGGCTACACCTTC
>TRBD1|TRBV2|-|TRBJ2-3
CASSSDLQGDKNTQYF
TGTGCCAGCAGTTCTGACCTACAGGGGGATAAAAATACGCAGTATTTT
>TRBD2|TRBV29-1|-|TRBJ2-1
CSVALAGLNNEQFF
TGCAGCGTTGCCCTAGCGGGGCTAAACAATGAGCAGTTCTTC
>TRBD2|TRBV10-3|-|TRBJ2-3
CAITGSGGGTDTQYF
TGTGCCATCACGGGTAGCGGGGGGGGCACAGATACGCAGTATTTT
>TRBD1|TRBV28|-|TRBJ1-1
CASSPGTGGMNTEAFF
TGTGCCAGCAGCCCCGGGACAGGGGGTATGAACACTGAAGCTTTCTTT
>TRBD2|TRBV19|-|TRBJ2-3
CASSPILAGFSGDTQYF
TGTGCCAGTAGTCCCATACTAGCGGGCTTCTCGGGGGATACGCAGTATTTT
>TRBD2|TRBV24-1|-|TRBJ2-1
CATSDPRTSGDEQFF
TGTGCCACCAGTGACCCGAGGACTAGCGGAGATGAGCAGTTCTTC
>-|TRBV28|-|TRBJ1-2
CASRPSVAANYGYTF
TGTGCCAGCAGACCGTCTGTGGCGGCCAACTATGGCTACACCTTC
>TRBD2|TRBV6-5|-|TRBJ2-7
CASRPRGGPYEQYF
TGTGCCAGCAGGCCCCGCGGGGGGCCCTACGAGCAGTACTTC
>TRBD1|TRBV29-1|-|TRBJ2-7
CSVTRGMYEQYF
TGCAGCGTAACCAGGGGGATGTACGAGCAGTACTTC
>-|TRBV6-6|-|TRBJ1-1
CASSEGRVKTEAFF
TGTGCCAGCAGTGAGGGGAGGGTCAAGACTGAAGCTTTCTTT
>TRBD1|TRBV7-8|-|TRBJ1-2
CASSPRQGGIYGYTF
TGTGCCAGCAGCCCCAGACAGGGAGGAATCTATGGCTACACCTTC
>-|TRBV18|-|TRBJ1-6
CASSPEEGALHF
TGTGCCAGCTCACCAGAAGAAGGGGCCCTCCACTTT
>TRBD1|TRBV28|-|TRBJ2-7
CASGSNRGLRARYF
TGTGCCAGCGGATCAAACAGGGGATTGCGAGCTCGGTACTTC
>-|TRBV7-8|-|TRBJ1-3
CASGQRSGNTIYF
TGTGCCAGCGGGCAACGCTCTGGAAACACCATATATTTT
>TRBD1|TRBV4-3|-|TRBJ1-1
CASSQTGGWNTEAFF
TGCGCCAGCAGCCAGACAGGGGGCTGGAACACTGAAGCTTTCTTT
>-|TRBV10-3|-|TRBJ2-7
CAISGIGSGGDNYEQYF
TGTGCCATCAGTGGTATCGGGTCGGGGGGCGACAACTACGAGCAGTACTTC
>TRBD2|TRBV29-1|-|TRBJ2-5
CSVVLAGGPETQYF
TGCAGCGTTGTGTTAGCGGGGGGACCTGAGACCCAGTACTTC
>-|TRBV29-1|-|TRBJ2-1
CSPRTAYNEQFF
TGCAGCCCCCGGACAGCATACAATGAGCAGTTCTTC
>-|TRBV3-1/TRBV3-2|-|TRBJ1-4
CASSRRQSNEKLFF
TGTGCCAGCAGCCGCAGACAGAGTAATGAAAAACTGTTTTTT
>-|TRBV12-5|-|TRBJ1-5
CASGRGGADQPQHF
TGTGCTAGTGGGCGAGGGGGGGCCGATCAGCCCCAGCATTTT
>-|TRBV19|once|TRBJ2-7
CASSQFLNYEQYF
TGTGCCAGTAGTCAGTTTTTAAACTACGAGCAGTACTTC
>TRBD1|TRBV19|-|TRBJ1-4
CASSTWDSNEKLFF
TGTGCCAGTAGTACCTGGGACAGTAATGAAAAACTGTTTTTT
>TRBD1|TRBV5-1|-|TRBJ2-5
CASSSDRAQETQYF
TGCGCCAGCAGCTCGGACAGGGCCCAAGAGACCCAGTACTTC
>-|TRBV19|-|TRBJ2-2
CASSGPGGAGAGELFF
TGTGCCAGTAGTGGCCCAGGGGGCGCGGGGGCCGGGGAGCTGTTTTTT
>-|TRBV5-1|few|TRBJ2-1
CASSRSESSYNEQFF
TGCGCCAGCAGCCGCTCTGAGAGCTCCTACAATGAGCAGTTCTTC
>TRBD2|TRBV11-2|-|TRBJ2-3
CASSFPGGDADTQYF
TGTGCCAGCAGCTTCCCGGGGGGGGACGCAGATACGCAGTATTTT
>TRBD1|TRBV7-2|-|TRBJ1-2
CASSLVYRDSYGYTF
TGTGCCAGCAGCTTAGTTTATCGGGACAGCTATGGCTACACCTTC
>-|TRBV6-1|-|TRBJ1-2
CASSEAGNYRAYTF
TGTGCCAGCAGTGAAGCCGGGAACTACAGGGCGTACACCTTC
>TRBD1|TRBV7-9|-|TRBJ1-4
CASSRSGGSLKLFF
TGTGCCAGCAGTCGATCAGGGGGAAGTTTAAAACTGTTTTTT
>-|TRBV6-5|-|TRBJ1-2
CASSYEGRGYTF
TGTGCCAGCAGTTACGAGGGGAGGGGCTACACCTTC
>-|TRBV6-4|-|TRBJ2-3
CASAPGGGVPDTQYF
TGTGCCAGCGCCCCTGGGGGAGGTGTACCAGATACGCAGTATTTT
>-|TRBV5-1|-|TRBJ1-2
CASSSRGEANYGYTF
TGCGCCAGCAGCTCCCGGGGGGAAGCTAACTATGGCTACACCTTC
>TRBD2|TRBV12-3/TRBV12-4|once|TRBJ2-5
CATSWEGETQYF
TGTGCCACCTCTTGGGAGGGAGAGACCCAGTACTTC
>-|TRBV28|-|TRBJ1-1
CASRSRQLNTEAFF
TGTGCCAGTCGCTCCCGACAGTTGAACACTGAAGCTTTCTTT
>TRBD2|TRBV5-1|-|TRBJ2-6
CASSLSGGAGANVLTF
TGCGCCAGCAGCTTGAGCGGGGGGGCTGGGGCCAACGTCCTGACTTTC
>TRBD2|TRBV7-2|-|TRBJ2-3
CASSLAAVRGGMDTQYF
TGTGCCAGCAGCTTAGCTGCGGTGCGGGGGGGTATGGATACGCAGTATTTT
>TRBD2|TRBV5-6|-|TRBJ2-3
CASRAGGTDTQYF
TGTGCCAGCAGGGCGGGGGGAACAGATACGCAGTATTTT
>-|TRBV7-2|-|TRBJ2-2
CASSYSERGTGELFF
TGTGCCAGCAGCTATAGCGAGCGAGGCACCGGGGAGCTGTTTTTT
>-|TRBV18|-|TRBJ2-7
CASSPVQGYEQYF
TGTGCCAGCTCACCAGTTCAGGGGTACGAGCAGTACTTC
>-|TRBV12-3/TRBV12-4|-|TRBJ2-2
CATDGGLAGELFF
TGTGCCACCGACGGGGGGCTAGCCGGGGAGCTGTTTTTT
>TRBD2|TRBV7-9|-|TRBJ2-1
CASSPGGLAYNEQFF
TGTGCCAGCTCACCGGGGGGGCTGGCCTACAATGAGCAGTTCTTC
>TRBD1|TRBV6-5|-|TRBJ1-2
CASSSNRGYGYTF
TGTGCCAGCAGTTCGAACAGGGGCTATGGCTACACCTTC
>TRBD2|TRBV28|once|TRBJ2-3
CASTPGGGAKRPSTDTQYF
TGTGCCAGCACCCCGGGCGGGGGGGCCAAGAGGCCTTCCACAGATACGCAGTATTTT
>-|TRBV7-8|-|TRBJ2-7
CASSLNTPRQTF
TGTGCCAGCAGCCTTAATACGCCGAGGCAGACCTTC
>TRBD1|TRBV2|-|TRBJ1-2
CASSEALPGGNDYTF
TGTGCCAGCAGTGAAGCGCTTCCAGGGGGCAATGACTACACCTTC
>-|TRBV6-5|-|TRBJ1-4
CASSSLGLREKLFF
TGTGCCAGCAGTTCTCTGGGACTTCGGGAAAAACTGTTTTTT
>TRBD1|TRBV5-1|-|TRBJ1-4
CASSELGQGATNEKLFF
TGCGCCAGCAGCGAATTAGGACAGGGGGCAACTAATGAAAAACTGTTTTTT
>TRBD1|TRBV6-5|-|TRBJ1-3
CASSYDRARNTIYF
TGTGCCAGCAGCTACGACAGGGCTCGGAACACCATATATTTT
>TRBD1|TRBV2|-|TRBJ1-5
CASSGTGGSQPQHF
TGTGCCAGCAGCGGGACAGGGGGAAGTCAGCCCCAGCATTTT
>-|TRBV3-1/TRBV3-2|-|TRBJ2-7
CASSQRRVYEQYF
TGTGCCAGCAGCCAAAGGCGGGTCTACGAGCAGTACTTC
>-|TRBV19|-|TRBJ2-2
CASSTRVPGELFF
TGTGCCAGTAGTACCCGTGTCCCCGGGGAGCTGTTTTTT
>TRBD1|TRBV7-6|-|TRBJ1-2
CASSLVYGTGPPNYGYTF
TGTGCCAGCAGCTTAGTATATGGGACAGGGCCGCCTAACTATGGCTACACCTTC
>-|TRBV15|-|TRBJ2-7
CATSRDVGLEQYF
TGTGCCACCAGCAGAGATGTGGGGCTTGAGCAGTACTTC
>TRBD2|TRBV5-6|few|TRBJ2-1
CASSAGGGNEQFF
TGTGCCAGCAGCGCGGGGGGTGGCAATGAGCAGTTCTTC